These 32 T cell receptor beta chains share one sample of origin, sequenced in a study of molecular identifiers for immune sequencing clone quantification. TCRdb reprocessed the PCR reads via MiXCR and lists one record per CDR3 protein. This sample has more than 250,000 distinct CDR3 sequences, with over 20% found just once. The sequencing sample was made of naive CD8+ T cells from blood, with Jurkat cell RNA spiked in. The subset was: FACS-sorted CD8+CD4-CCR7+CD45RA+ naive T cells. The receptors here all came from a human donor in good health. Some libraries in this study had Jurkat cell RNA spiked in.

This clonotype was seen a handful of times. The CDR3 DNA reads as TGTGCCAGCAGTTTATCGTGGGGAAAGGGGGACGAGCAGTACTTC. This sequence encodes CASSLSWGKGDEQYF. J is TRBJ2-7 and V is TRBV27; the D gene is possibly TRBD1 (6 bases). The CDR3 has 15 residues. CDR1 is MNHEY, CDR2 SMNVEV, per germline (reference sequence). V shed 0 bases and J shed 5 bases, with 14 bases lying between them.

This clonotype was seen repeatedly, ten times or more. Here the CDR3 reads CASSQPGTYEQYF. In nucleotides, the CDR3 is TGCGCCAGCAGCCAACCAGGGACCTACGAGCAGTACTTC. The rearrangement joins TRBV4-1 to TRBJ2-7, with a possible D match to TRBD1 (5 bases). With 2 bases removed from V and 2 bases from J, the gap between germline ends came to 7 bases. This CDR3 region has 13 residues. The germline gives CDR1 MGHRA, CDR2 YSYEKL.

This clonotype was counted at least ten times. The V gene is TRBV29-1, the J gene TRBJ2-3, with no clear D. Germline CDR1 reads SQVTM; CDR2 reads ANQGSEA. V dropped 1 base and J dropped 1 base, with 6 bases sitting between them. The CDR3 has 13 amino acids. The DNA for the CDR3 is TGCAGCGTTGAAGTTGCAGGCACAGATACGCAGTATTTT. Translated, it gives CSVEVAGTDTQYF.

The V and J genes are TRBV20-1 and TRBJ1-1; D perhaps matches TRBD1 (5 bases). The CDR3 consists of 15 residues. Per germline, CDR1 DFQATT and CDR2 SNEGSKA (reference sequence). Deletions cut 0 bases from V and 0 bases from J, with 11 bases between. In DNA, the CDR3 is TGCAGTGCTAGAGATTGGCCGGGGCTGAACACTGAAGCTTTCTTT. Translation: CSARDWPGLNTEAFF.

This clonotype has at least ten counts. The chain recombines TRBV11-2 with TRBJ1-3; D not certain. Trimming took 5 bases from V and 8 from J, leaving 16 bases between them. In germline, CDR1 is SGHAT, CDR2 FQNNGV. This CDR3 has 14 amino acids. The CDR3 coding sequence is TGTGCCAGCAGCGCCACCAACAATCAGGACACCATATATTTT. This encodes CASSATNNQDTIYF.

Ten or more counts support this clonotype. V usage is TRBV20-1 and J usage is TRBJ2-7, with D tentatively TRBD1 (5 bases). V was pared by 4 bases and J by 1 base, with 14 bases between. The CDR3 extends over 14 amino acids. Germline CDR1 reads DFQATT; CDR2 reads SNEGSKA (reference sequence). CDR3 amino acids: CSANTHSGSYEQYF. CDR3 nucleotide sequence: TGCAGTGCTAATACCCACTCAGGGTCCTACGAGCAGTACTTC.

This clonotype came up many times. The rearrangement links TRBV13 to TRBJ1-1; tentatively, D is TRBD1 (6 bases). Trimming cost V 5 bases and J 3 bases, with 22 bases left between them. Germline CDR1 and CDR2: PRHDT and FYEKMQ (reference sequence). The CDR3 consists of 17 residues. The CDR3 reads CASSPQGSEGGDTEAFF. Written as DNA, the CDR3 is TGTGCCAGCAGCCCACAGGGTAGTGAGGGAGGGGACACTGAAGCTTTCTTT.

Remarks on this clonotype: A read error may be the cause here, since a much bigger clone is one base away. The chain carries TRBV12-3 or TRBV12-4 and TRBJ1-4; possible D gene TRBD1, 5 bases. V lost 1 base and J 4 bases, leaving 13 bases between the germline ends. The CDR3 sequence is 16 residues long. Here the CDR3 reads CASSLGWQGINEKLFF. CDR3 DNA: TGTGCCAGCAGTTTAGGCTGGCAGGGCATTAATGAAAAACTGTTTTTT.

This clonotype was observed many times. CDR3 protein: CSARDSGRASDTQYF. In DNA, the CDR3 is TGCAGTGCTAGAGATAGCGGGAGGGCCTCGGATACGCAGTATTTT. This sequence joins TRBV20-1 and TRBJ2-3; 11 bases line up with TRBD2. Trimming removed 0 bases from V and 6 bases from J; junction bases left unmatched: 5. This CDR3 is built from 15 residues. Germline CDR1 is DFQATT and CDR2 is SNEGSKA (reference sequence).

There are many counts of this clonotype. The rearrangement links TRBV12-3 or TRBV12-4 to TRBJ2-5, with 7 nucleotides matching TRBD1. Trimming cost V 5 bases and J 4 bases; bases outside gene matches: 7. The CDR3 contains 14 residues. This CDR3 reads CASSLGRGRETQYF. The CDR3 DNA reads as TGTGCCAGCAGTCTAGGCAGGGGGAGAGAGACCCAGTACTTC.

In its sample, this clonotype was seen many times. This chain connects TRBV4-3 to TRBJ1-1; 7 nucleotides line up with TRBD1. V was pared by 1 base and J by 4 bases, with 3 bases of the junction left unmatched. CDR1 and CDR2 from the germline V gene are LGHNA and YSLEER. The CDR3 spans 14 residues. The DNA of the CDR3 is TGCGCCAGCAGCCAAGTGGGGACAGCCACTGAAGCTTTCTTT. This codes for CASSQVGTATEAFF.

This clonotype has ten or more counts. V is TRBV7-2 and J is TRBJ1-4; 7 bases align to TRBD1. The V and J ends lost 2 bases and 6 bases, in that order; junction bases with no gene match: 9. CDR3 length: 16 amino acids. The germline V gene has CDR1 SGHTA and CDR2 FQGNSA. CDR3 sequence: CASSLSPRQGHEKLFF. CDR3 DNA sequence: TGTGCCAGCAGCTTATCCCCTCGACAGGGCCATGAAAAACTGTTTTTT. The full variable domain, completed using reference TRBV7-2 and TRBJ1-4, is GAGVSQSPSNKVTEKGKDVELRCDPISGHTALYWYRQSLGQGLEFLIYFQGNSAPDKSGLPSDRFSAERTGGSVSTLTIQRTQQEDSAVYLCASSLSPRQGHEKLFFGSGTQLSVL.

This clonotype was picked up many times. The chain links TRBV7-3 to TRBJ1-1; D gene unclear. This CDR3 region has 14 residues. Germline V gene lookup returns CDR1 SGHTA and CDR2 FQGTGA. The V gene lost 4 bases and the J gene lost 1 base, with 10 bases spanning the gap. CDR3 DNA sequence: TGTGCCAGCAGCTCCGTCGATCAGAACACTGAAGCTTTCTTT. It codes for CASSSVDQNTEAFF.

About this clonotype: A much more abundant neighbour one base away suggests this may be a read error. The CDR3 loop is CARSFGGHRADTQYF. The CDR3 DNA reads TGTGCCCGCAGCTTTGGGGGTCATAGGGCAGATACGCAGTATTTT. J is TRBJ2-3 and V is TRBV7-9; the D call may be TRBD1 or TRBD2 (5 bases each). Germline lookup yields CDR1 SEHNR and CDR2 FQNEAQ (reference sequence). This CDR3 contains 15 residues.

This clonotype occurred many times. The chain links TRBV6-5 to TRBJ2-3; D could derive from TRBD1 or TRBD2 (5 bases each). The V and J ends lost 0 bases and 1 base respectively, with 14 bases between them. There are 17 residues in the CDR3. Per germline, CDR1 MNHEY and CDR2 SVGAGI. Here the CDR3 reads CASSYSPRWDRTDTQYF. The DNA of the CDR3 is TGTGCCAGCAGTTACTCCCCTAGGTGGGACCGCACAGATACGCAGTATTTT.

In its sample, this clonotype was seen many times. The rearrangement links TRBV4-3 to TRBJ2-7, with D tentatively TRBD1 or TRBD2 (5 bases each). This CDR3 is built from 15 residues. V lost 0 bases and J lost 5, with 14 bases in between. CDR1 is LGHNA and CDR2 is YSLEER in the germline V gene. The CDR3 DNA reads TGCGCCAGCAGCCAAGATCGGGGCCGGAGAGACGAGCAGTACTTC. As protein: CASSQDRGRRDEQYF.

The chain links TRBV3-1 to TRBJ2-3; 7 nucleotides line up with TRBD2. The length of the CDR3 is 17 residues. CDR1 and CDR2 from the germline V gene are LGHDT and YNNKEL (reference sequence). Trimming took 8 bases from V and 0 from J; bases not matched to a gene: 14. CDR3 in amino acids: CASSLNLRGRSTDTQYF. CDR3 in DNA: TGTGCCAGCTCCCTAAACTTGCGCGGGAGAAGCACAGATACGCAGTATTTT.

This clonotype was recorded many times. The chain employs TRBV28 and TRBJ2-3, with D perhaps assigned TRBD1 or TRBD2 (6 bases each). Germline CDR1 and CDR2: MDHEN and SYDVKM. The CDR3 sequence is 16 residues long. The V end lost 4 bases, the J end lost 5 bases, and 19 bases lay between the germline ends. This CDR3 is CASSSWRGEQIDTQYF. CDR3 DNA: TGTGCCAGCAGTTCTTGGAGGGGGGAGCAGATAGATACGCAGTATTTT.

On this clonotype: A much larger clone sits a single nucleotide away, making a read error possible. This chain links TRBV30 with TRBJ2-7; unclear D gene. Germline-derived CDR1 and CDR2 are GTSNPN and SVGIG (reference sequence). The CDR3 loop spans 12 amino acids. In nucleotides, the CDR3 is TGTGTCACCCTCAGTCCCGGCAACGAGCAGTACTTC. This translates into CVTLSPGNEQYF. Together with reference TRBV30 and TRBJ2-7, the CDR3 gives the full variable domain: SQTIHQWPATLVQPVGSPLSLECTVEGTSNPNLYWYRQAAGRGLQLLFYSVGIGQISSEVPQNLSASRPQDRQFILSSKKLLLSDSGFYLCVTLSPGNEQYFGPGTRLTVT.

This clonotype has a count of ten or more. The rearrangement uses TRBV28 and TRBJ1-1; D is unclear. Germline CDR1 is MDHEN and CDR2 is SYDVKM. There are 13 residues in the CDR3. Trimming pared 3 bases from V and 4 bases from J, leaving 9 bases between. The CDR3 DNA is TGTGCCAGCAGTTTCTCCCCCCCCACTGAAGCTTTCTTT. Protein: CASSFSPPTEAFF.

On this clonotype: A single base separates this from a much larger clone, so it may be a read error. Without the conserved terminal phenylalanine or tryptophan, this CDR3 likely stems from a read error. The DNA is left out, because the CDR3 cannot be placed on it with certainty; the CDR3 is given as TCRdb lists it. The rearrangement links TRBV28 to TRBJ2-7. The CDR3 spans 12 amino acids, including both terminal residues. The germline V gene encodes CDR1 MDHEN and CDR2 SYDVKM. The CDR3 reads CASTRSSYEQCL.

This clonotype was detected many times. V and J are TRBV19 and TRBJ2-7, with D perhaps matching TRBD1 (6 bases). The CDR3 runs 14 residues. The germline V and J ends were trimmed by 1 base and 3 bases, with 10 bases remaining between them. Germline assignment: CDR1 LNHDA and CDR2 SQIVND (reference sequence). The CDR3 DNA is TGTGCCAGTAGTATAGTTGCAGGGGACTACGAGCAGTACTTC. Its protein is CASSIVAGDYEQYF. Full variable domain (rest looked up from reference TRBV19 and TRBJ2-7): DGGITQSPKYLFRKEGQNVTLSCEQNLNHDAMYWYRQDPGQGLRLIYYSQIVNDFQKGDIAEGYSVSREKKESFPLTVTSAQKNPTAFYLCASSIVAGDYEQYFGPGTRLTVT.

This clonotype was observed a handful of times. This chain connects TRBV14 to TRBJ1-2; D gene ambiguous. This CDR3 has 13 amino acids. V was cut by 1 base and J by 3 bases, with 6 bases left in between. Germline V gene data show CDR1 as SGHDN and CDR2 as FVKESK. The CDR3 bases are TGTGCCAGCAGCCAAGCCGGGGACTATGGCTACACCTTC. Translated: CASSQAGDYGYTF.

This clonotype came up many times. The rearrangement links TRBV6-2 or TRBV6-3 to TRBJ2-3; 10 bases align to TRBD1. The CDR3 has 15 residues. Germline CDR1 is MNHEY and CDR2 is SVGEGT. V gave up 5 bases and J gave up 2 bases; unmatched junction bases: 4. The CDR3 here is CASSPGQGITDTQYF. CDR3 in DNA: TGTGCCAGCAGTCCGGGACAGGGGATCACAGATACGCAGTATTTT.

This clonotype was counted ten times or more. The CDR3 loop reads CASSLWTSPGGEQYF. The CDR3 nucleotides are TGTGCCAGCAGTTTATGGACTAGTCCGGGAGGCGAGCAGTACTTC. The chain carries TRBV27 and TRBJ2-7; 7 positions match TRBD2. Germline CDR1 is MNHEY and CDR2 is SMNVEV (reference sequence). J gave up 6 bases and V 1 base, and 9 bases lay outside the gene matches. The CDR3 extends over 15 amino acids.

Notes on this clonotype: A much larger clone differs by one base, so this may be a read error. Likely a read error: the CDR3 ends without its conserved phenylalanine or tryptophan. The chain employs TRBV24-1 and TRBJ2-3; D gene ambiguous. Trimming took off 3 bases at V and 2 bases at J, with 5 bases between the two ends. This CDR3 is 13 amino acids long. The germline V gene encodes CDR1 KGHDR and CDR2 SFDVKD. The CDR3 protein is CATSDGVTDTQYL. The CDR3 DNA is TGTGCCACCAGTGATGGGGTCACAGATACGCAGTATTTG.

This clonotype was counted a few times. J is TRBJ2-1 and V is TRBV12-3 or TRBV12-4; perhaps TRBD2 as D (6 bases). The length of the CDR3 is 14 residues. V was trimmed by 5 bases and J by 10 bases, leaving 18 bases between them. CDR3 amino acids: CASSTHTEGGEQFF. The CDR3 bases are TGTGCCAGCAGTACACATACGGAGGGCGGGGAGCAGTTCTTC.

The sample holds a few counts of this clonotype. The V call is TRBV13, the J call TRBJ1-2, with a tentative D call TRBD1 (5 bases). Trimming took 8 bases from V and 8 from J, leaving 18 bases between them. CDR3 length equals 13 residues. Germline V lookup: CDR1 PRHDT, CDR2 FYEKMQ (reference sequence). The CDR3 region has the DNA TGTGCCAGCTCGCCGGGAGGGGTCGGCGGCTACACCTTC. Protein product: CASSPGGVGGYTF.

The sample holds many counts of this clonotype. J is TRBJ1-6 and V is TRBV27; no firm D call. Looked up from germline, CDR1 is MNHEY and CDR2 is SMNVEV (reference sequence). V lost 8 bases and J lost 10, with 6 bases in between. This CDR3 is 10 amino acids long. CDR3 DNA sequence: TGTGCCAGCGGATTCTCACCCCTCCACTTT. It specifies CASGFSPLHF.

This clonotype appeared many times. The rearrangement joins TRBV20-1 to TRBJ2-7, with D possibly TRBD2 on 5 matching bases. Germline V gives CDR1 DFQATT, CDR2 SNEGSKA (reference sequence). Trimming took 3 bases from V and 2 from J, leaving 14 bases between them. CDR3 length: 14 residues. The CDR3 region is CSASAAAVTYEQYF. The CDR3 bases are TGCAGTGCTAGCGCTGCAGCGGTTACCTACGAGCAGTACTTC.

This clonotype was observed a handful of times. This CDR3 is CASSLSTPGRTGELFF. The CDR3 DNA sequence: TGTGCCAGCAGCCTTTCTACCCCAGGGAGAACCGGGGAGCTGTTTTTT. The chain joins TRBV5-6 to TRBJ2-2, with D perhaps given as TRBD1 or TRBD2 (5 bases each). This CDR3 region has 16 residues. V was shortened by 4 bases and J by 5 bases, with 18 bases between the two germline ends. Germline V CDR1 and CDR2: SGHDT, YYEEEE.

Concerning this clonotype: The CDR3 carries no conserved terminal phenylalanine or tryptophan, so it likely arises from a read error. This chain links TRBV12-3 or TRBV12-4 with TRBJ2-5; D is ambiguous. V dropped 6 bases and J dropped 4 bases, with 12 bases sitting between them. The CDR3 has 13 residues. In DNA form, the CDR3 reads TGTGCCAGCAGATTTGTGCTGTTAGAGACCCAGTACCTC. It codes for CASRFVLLETQYL.